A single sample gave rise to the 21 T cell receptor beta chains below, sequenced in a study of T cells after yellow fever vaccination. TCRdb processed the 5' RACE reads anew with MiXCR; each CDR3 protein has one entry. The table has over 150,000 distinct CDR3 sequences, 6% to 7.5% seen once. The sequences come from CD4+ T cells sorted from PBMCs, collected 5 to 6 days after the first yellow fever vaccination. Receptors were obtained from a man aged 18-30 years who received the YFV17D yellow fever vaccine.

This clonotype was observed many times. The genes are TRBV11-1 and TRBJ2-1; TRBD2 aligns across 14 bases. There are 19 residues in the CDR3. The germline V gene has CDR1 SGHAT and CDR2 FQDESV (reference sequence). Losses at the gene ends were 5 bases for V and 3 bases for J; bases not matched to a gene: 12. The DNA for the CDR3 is TGTGCCAGCAGCCCCGGGACTAGCGGGGGCGGGATAAACTACAATGAGCAGTTCTTC. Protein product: CASSPGTSGGGINYNEQFF.

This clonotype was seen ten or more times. CDR3 coding DNA: TGTGCCAGCAGCCCGCTTAAGGGGCGGGTCACAGCAGGAGCCAAAAACATTCAGTACTTC. It is translated as CASSPLKGRVTAGAKNIQYF. The chain links TRBV7-6 to TRBJ2-4; D is possibly TRBD1 or TRBD2 (5 bases each). This CDR3 has 20 residues. Germline CDR1 and CDR2: SGHVS and FNYEAQ. Between the trimmed V and J ends, which lost 5 bases and 0 bases, there was a span of 26 bases. Supplemented by reference TRBV7-6 and TRBJ2-4, the full variable domain reads GAGVSQSPRYKVTKRGQDVALRCDPISGHVSLYWYRQALGQGPEFLTYFNYEAQQDKSGLPNDRFSAERPEGSISTLTIQRTEQRDSAMYRCASSPLKGRVTAGAKNIQYFGAGTRLSVL.

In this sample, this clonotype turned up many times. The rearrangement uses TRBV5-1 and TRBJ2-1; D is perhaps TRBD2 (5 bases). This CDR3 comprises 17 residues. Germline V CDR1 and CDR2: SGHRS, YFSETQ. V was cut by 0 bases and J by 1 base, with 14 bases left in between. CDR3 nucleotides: TGCGCCAGCAGCTTGGGTCACGCGGGCCTATCCTACAATGAGCAGTTCTTC. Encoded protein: CASSLGHAGLSYNEQFF.

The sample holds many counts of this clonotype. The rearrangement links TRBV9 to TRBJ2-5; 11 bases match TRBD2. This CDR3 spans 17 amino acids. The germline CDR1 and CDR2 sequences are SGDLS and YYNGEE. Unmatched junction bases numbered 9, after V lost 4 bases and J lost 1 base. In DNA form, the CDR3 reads TGTGCCAGCAGCCCAGGACTAGCGGGCGCCCGCCAAGAGACCCAGTACTTC. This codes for CASSPGLAGARQETQYF. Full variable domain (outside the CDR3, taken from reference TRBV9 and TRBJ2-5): DSGVTQTPKHLITATGQRVTLRCSPRSGDLSVYWYQQSLDQGLQFLIQYYNGEERAKGNILERFSAQQFPDLHSELNLSSLELGDSALYFCASSPGLAGARQETQYFGPGTRLLVL.

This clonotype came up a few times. The CDR3: CASRPTRSTDTQYF. The CDR3 DNA follows: TGTGCCAGTCGACCCACAAGGAGCACAGATACGCAGTATTTT. V is TRBV6-1 and J is TRBJ2-3; D remains ambiguous. Germline V gives CDR1 MNHNS, CDR2 SASEGT. V dropped 9 bases and J dropped 0 bases, with 13 bases sitting between them. This CDR3 is built from 14 residues.

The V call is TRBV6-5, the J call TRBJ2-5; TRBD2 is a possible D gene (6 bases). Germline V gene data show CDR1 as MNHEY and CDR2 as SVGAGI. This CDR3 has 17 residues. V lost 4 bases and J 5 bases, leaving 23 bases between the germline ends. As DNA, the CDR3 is TGTGCCAGCAGTTCTCCCACTAGCAGCTGGACCCGCGAGACCCAGTACTTC. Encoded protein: CASSSPTSSWTRETQYF.

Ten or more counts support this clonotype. In DNA, the CDR3 is TGTGCCAGCAGCCGCGGGGGAAACACCGGGGAGCTGTTTTTT. It specifies CASSRGGNTGELFF. The rearrangement joins TRBV7-6 to TRBJ2-2, with 7 positions matching TRBD2. V was clipped by 5 bases and J by 2 bases; unmatched bases: 2. CDR1 is SGHVS, CDR2 FNYEAQ, per germline. The CDR3 is 14 residues long.

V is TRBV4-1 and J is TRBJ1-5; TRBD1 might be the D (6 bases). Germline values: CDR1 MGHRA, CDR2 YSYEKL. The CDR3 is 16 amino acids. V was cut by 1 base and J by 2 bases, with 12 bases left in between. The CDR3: CASSQASGAGNQPQHF. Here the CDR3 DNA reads TGCGCCAGCAGCCAAGCATCGGGGGCGGGCAATCAGCCCCAGCATTTT.

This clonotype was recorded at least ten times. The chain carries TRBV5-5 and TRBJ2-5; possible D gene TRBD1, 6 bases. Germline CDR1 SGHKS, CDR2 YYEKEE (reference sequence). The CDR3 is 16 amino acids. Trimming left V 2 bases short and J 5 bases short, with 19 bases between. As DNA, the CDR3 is TGTGCCAGCAGCTTTGTAGGACCAGGGGTGAGGGAGACCCAGTACTTC. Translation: CASSFVGPGVRETQYF.

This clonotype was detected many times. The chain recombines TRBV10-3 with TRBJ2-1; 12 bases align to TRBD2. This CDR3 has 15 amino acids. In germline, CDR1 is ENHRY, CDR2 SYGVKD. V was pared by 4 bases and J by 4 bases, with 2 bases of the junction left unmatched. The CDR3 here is CAISGTSGVYNEQFF. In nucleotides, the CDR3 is TGTGCCATCAGTGGGACTAGCGGGGTTTACAATGAGCAGTTCTTC.

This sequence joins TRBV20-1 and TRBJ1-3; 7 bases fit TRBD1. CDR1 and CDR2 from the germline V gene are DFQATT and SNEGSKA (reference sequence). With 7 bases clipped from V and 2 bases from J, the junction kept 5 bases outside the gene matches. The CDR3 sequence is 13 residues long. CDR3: CSVTGVAGNTIYF. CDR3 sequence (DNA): TGCAGTGTCACAGGGGTTGCTGGAAACACCATATATTTT.

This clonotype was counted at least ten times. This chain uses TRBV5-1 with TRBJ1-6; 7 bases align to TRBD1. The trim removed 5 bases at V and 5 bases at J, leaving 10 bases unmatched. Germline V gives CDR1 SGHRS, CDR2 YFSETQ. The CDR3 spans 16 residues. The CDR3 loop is CASSAGTDVNNSPLHF. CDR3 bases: TGCGCCAGCAGTGCAGGGACAGACGTAAATAATTCACCCCTCCACTTT. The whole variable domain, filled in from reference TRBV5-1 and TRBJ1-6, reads KAGVTQTPRYLIKTRGQQVTLSCSPISGHRSVSWYQQTPGQGLQFLFEYFSETQRNKGNFPGRFSGRQFSNSRSEMNVSTLELGDSALYLCASSAGTDVNNSPLHFGNGTRLTVT.

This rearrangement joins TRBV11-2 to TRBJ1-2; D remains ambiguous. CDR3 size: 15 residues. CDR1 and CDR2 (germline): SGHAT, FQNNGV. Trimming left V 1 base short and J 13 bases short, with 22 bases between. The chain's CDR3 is CASSLAYSAFQARTF. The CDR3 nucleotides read TGTGCCAGCAGCTTAGCGTACAGTGCATTCCAGGCGCGCACCTTC.

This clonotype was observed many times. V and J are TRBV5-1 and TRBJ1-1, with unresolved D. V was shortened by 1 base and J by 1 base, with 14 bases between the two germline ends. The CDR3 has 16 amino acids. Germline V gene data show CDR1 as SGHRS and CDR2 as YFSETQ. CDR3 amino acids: CASSLLMAAGNTEAFF. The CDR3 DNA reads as TGCGCCAGCAGCTTGTTGATGGCAGCAGGGAACACTGAAGCTTTCTTT.

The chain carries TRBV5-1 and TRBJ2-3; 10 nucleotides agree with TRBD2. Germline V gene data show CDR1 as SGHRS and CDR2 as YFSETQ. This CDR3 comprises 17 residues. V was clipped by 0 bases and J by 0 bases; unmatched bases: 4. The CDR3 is CASSLGTSGTSTDTQYF. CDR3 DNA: TGCGCCAGCAGCTTGGGGACTAGCGGAACTAGCACAGATACGCAGTATTTT.

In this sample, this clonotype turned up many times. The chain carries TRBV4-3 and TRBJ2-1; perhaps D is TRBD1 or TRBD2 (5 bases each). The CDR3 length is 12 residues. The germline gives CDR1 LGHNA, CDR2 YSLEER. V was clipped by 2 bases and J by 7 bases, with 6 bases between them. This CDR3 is CASSQWGNEQFF. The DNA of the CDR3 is TGCGCCAGCAGCCAATGGGGGAATGAGCAGTTCTTC.

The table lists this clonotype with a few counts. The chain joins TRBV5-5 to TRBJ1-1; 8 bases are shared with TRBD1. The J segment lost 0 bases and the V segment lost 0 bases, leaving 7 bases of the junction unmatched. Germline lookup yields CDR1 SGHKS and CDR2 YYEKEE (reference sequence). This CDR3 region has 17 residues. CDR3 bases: TGTGCCAGCAGCTTGGTCGGACAGGGTTGGATGAACACTGAAGCTTTCTTT. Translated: CASSLVGQGWMNTEAFF.

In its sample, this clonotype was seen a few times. CDR3 DNA: TGTGCCAGCAGTTACTCTGGCGACAATAATTCACCCCTCCACTTT. It yields the protein CASSYSGDNNSPLHF. The rearrangement uses TRBV6-5 and TRBJ1-6; D unresolved. The germline CDR1 and CDR2 sequences are MNHEY and SVGAGI. V lost 0 bases, J lost 5 bases, and 8 bases lay in between. The CDR3 has 15 residues.

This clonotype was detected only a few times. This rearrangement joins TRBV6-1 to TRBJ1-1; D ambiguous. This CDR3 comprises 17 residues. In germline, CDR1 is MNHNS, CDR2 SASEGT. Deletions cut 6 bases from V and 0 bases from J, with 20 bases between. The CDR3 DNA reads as TGTGCCAGCAGCCCCCCTTTATGGGAAGGCTTGAACACTGAAGCTTTCTTT. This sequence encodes CASSPPLWEGLNTEAFF.

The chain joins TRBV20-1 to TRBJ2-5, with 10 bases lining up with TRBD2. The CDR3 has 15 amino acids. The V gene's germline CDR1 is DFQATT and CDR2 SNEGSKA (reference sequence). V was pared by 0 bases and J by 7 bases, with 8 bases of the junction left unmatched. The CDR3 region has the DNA TGCAGTGCTAGAGATCCTAGCGGGGGCACCGGGACCCAGTACTTC. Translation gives CSARDPSGGTGTQYF.

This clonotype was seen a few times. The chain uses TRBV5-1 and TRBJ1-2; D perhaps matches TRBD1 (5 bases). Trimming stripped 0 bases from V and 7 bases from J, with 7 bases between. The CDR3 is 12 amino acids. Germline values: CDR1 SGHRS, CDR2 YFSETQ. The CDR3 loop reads CASSLEQAGYTF. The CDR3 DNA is TGCGCCAGCAGCTTGGAACAGGCTGGCTACACCTTC.